This T cell receptor beta chain was sequenced in a study of T-cell memory formation after mild COVID-19. A single record per CDR3 protein comes from TCRdb applying MiXCR to the 5' RACE reads. Of under 300,000 distinct CDR3 sequences in the sample, 18% were seen once. This clonotype was recorded a few times. Germline V gene sequence: CDR1 SEHNR, CDR2 FQNEAQ (reference sequence). CDR3 length: 14 residues. V was pared by 8 bases and J by 6 bases, with 19 bases between. The sequenced sample was PBMCs or a T cell subset sorted from them (not recorded which). The rearrangement joins TRBV7-9 to TRBJ1-1; possibly TRBD1 for D (6 bases). The source is a man between 18 and 29 years old who had mild COVID-19 (a few samples of this study predate the infection). Cell type and time point are not known. CDR3 in DNA: TGTGCCAGCGAGGTAGGACAGCCGTTATCTGAAGCTTTCTTT. This encodes CASEVGQPLSEAFF.